This T cell receptor beta chain comes out of a study of blood T cell repertoires in COVID-19. Study overall: Some COVID-19 samples were acute and others convalescent; all came from the United States, Italy and Spain. The cDNA or gDNA used as material had been derived from T cells, B-cell-depleted T cells, or PBMCs.

Per the original methods: For nucleated cells, counts were estimated from reference gene primer amplification. Assay: immunoSEQ multiplex PCR; the TCRdb copy retains only in-frame clones and omits some. V, J and clone size were drawn from that table, and D and trimming were deduced from the DNA. The sample has over 350,000 clones; around 89% are singletons. CDR3 length: 15 amino acids. Per germline, CDR1 SNHLY and CDR2 FYNNEI. The trim removed 4 bases at V and 4 bases at J, leaving 6 bases unmatched. The specimen sequenced was peripheral blood. The rearrangement links TRBV2 to TRBJ2-5; TRBD1 matches 10 bases. The TCR sequence derives from a woman in her 30s with acute or convalescent COVID-19. The CDR3 region is CASSAGTGVGETQYF. DNA for the CDR3: TGTGCCAGCAGTGCTGGGACAGGGGTCGGAGAGACCCAGTACTTC.